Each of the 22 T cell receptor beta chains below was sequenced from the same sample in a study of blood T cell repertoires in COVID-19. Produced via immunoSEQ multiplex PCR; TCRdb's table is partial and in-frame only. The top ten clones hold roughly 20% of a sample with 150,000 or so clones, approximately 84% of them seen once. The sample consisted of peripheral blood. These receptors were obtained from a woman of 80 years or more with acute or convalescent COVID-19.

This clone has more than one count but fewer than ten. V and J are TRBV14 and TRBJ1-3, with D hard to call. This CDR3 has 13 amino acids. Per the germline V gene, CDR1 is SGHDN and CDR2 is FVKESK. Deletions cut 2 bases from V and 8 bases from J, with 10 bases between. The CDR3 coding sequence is TGTGCCAGCAGCCAAATCGCGGGAGACACCATATATTTT. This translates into CASSQIAGDTIYF.

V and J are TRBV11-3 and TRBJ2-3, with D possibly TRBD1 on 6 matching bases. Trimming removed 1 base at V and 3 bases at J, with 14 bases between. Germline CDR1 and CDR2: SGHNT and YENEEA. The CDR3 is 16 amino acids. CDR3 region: CASSLGLDRSTDTQYF. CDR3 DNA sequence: TGTGCCAGCAGCTTAGGTTTGGACAGATCAACAGATACGCAGTATTTT. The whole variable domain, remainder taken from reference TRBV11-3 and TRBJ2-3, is EAGVVQSPRYKIIEKKQPVAFWCNPISGHNTLYWYLQNLGQGPELLIRYENEEAVDDSQLPKDRFSAERLKGVDSTLKIQPAELGDSAVYLCASSLGLDRSTDTQYFGPGTRLTVL.

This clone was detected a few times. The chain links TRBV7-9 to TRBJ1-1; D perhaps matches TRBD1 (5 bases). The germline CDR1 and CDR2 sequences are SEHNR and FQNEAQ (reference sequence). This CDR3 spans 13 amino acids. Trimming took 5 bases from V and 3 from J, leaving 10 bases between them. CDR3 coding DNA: TGTGCCAGCAGCGACGGGGGGGACACTGAAGCTTTCTTT. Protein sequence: CASSDGGDTEAFF.

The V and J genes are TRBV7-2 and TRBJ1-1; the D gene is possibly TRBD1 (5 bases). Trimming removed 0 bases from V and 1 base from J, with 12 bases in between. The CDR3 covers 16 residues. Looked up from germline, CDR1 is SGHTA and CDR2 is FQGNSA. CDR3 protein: CASSLAAGRTNTEAFF. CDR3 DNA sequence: TGTGCCAGCAGCTTAGCGGCGGGACGGACGAACACTGAAGCTTTCTTT.

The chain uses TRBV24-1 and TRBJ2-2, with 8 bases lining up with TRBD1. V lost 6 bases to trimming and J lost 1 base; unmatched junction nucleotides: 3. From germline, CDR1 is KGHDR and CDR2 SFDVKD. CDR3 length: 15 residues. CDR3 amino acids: CATSSGQVNTGELFF. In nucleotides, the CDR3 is TGTGCCACCAGTTCGGGACAGGTGAACACCGGGGAGCTGTTTTTT.

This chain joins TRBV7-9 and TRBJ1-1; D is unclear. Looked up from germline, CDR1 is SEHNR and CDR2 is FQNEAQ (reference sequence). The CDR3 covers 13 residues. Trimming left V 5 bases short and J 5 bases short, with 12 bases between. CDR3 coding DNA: TGTGCCAGCAGCCTTGAGGTTGCGACTGAAGCTTTCTTT. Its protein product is CASSLEVATEAFF.

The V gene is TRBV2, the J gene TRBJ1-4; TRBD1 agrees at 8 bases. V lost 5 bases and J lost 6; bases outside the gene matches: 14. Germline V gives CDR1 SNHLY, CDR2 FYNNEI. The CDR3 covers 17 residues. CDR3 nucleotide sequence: TGTGCCAGCAGTTTACCGGGACAGGTCGGTACTGATGAAAAACTGTTTTTT. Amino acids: CASSLPGQVGTDEKLFF. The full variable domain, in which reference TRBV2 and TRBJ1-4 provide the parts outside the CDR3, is EPEVTQTPSHQVTQMGQEVILRCVPISNHLYFYWYRQILGQKVEFLVSFYNNEISEKSEIFDDQFSVERPDGSNFTLKIRSTKLEDSAMYFCASSLPGQVGTDEKLFFGSGTQLSVL.

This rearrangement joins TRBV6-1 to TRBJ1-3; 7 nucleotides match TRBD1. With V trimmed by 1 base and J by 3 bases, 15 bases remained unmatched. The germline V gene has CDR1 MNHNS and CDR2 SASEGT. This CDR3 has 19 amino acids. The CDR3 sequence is CASSEVVRGLIPDGNTIYF. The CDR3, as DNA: TGTGCCAGCAGTGAAGTTGTCAGGGGGTTGATTCCCGATGGAAACACCATATATTTT.

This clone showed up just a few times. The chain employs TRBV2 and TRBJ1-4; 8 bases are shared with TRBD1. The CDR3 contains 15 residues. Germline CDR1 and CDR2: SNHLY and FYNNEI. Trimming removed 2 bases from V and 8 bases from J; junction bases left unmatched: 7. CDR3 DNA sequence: TGTGCCAGCAGTGAAATCAGGACAGGGACCGAAAAACTGTTTTTT. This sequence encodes CASSEIRTGTEKLFF.

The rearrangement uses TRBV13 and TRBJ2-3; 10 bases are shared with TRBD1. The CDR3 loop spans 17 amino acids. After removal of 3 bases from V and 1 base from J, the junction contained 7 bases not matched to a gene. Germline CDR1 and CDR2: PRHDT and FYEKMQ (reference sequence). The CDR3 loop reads CASSLRQGAIGTDTQYF. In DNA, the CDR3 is TGTGCCAGCAGCTTGAGACAGGGGGCCATTGGCACAGATACGCAGTATTTT.

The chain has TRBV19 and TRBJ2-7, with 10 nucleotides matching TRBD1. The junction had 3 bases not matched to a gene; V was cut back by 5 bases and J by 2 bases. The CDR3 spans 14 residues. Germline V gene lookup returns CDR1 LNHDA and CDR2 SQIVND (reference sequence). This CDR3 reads CASSPGTGAYEQYF. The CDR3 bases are TGTGCCAGTAGTCCCGGGACAGGGGCCTACGAGCAGTACTTC.

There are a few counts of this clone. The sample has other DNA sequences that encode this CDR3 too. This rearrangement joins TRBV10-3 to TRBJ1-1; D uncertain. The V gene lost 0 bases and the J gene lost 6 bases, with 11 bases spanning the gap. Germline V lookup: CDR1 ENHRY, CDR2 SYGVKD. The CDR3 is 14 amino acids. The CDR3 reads CAISESGGGAEAFF. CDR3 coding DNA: TGTGCCATCAGTGAGTCTGGAGGAGGCGCTGAAGCTTTCTTT.

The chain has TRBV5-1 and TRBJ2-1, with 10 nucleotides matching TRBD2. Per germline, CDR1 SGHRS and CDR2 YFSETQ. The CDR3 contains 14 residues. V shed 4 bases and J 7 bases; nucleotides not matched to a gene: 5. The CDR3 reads CASSPLAGANEQFF. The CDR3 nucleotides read TGCGCCAGCAGCCCTCTAGCGGGAGCAAATGAGCAGTTCTTC.

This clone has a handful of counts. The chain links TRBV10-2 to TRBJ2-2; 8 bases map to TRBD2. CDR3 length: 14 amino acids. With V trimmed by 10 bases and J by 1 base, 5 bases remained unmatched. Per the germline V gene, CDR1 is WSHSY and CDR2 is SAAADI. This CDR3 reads CATTRGGNTGELFF. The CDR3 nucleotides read TGCGCCACAACCCGGGGGGGGAACACCGGGGAGCTGTTTTTT.

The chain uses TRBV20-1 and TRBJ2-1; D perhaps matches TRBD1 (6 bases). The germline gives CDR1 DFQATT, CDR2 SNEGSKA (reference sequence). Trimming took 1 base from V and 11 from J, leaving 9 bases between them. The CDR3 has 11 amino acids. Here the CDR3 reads CSARVQGQQFF. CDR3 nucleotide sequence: TGCAGTGCTAGAGTCCAGGGGCAGCAGTTCTTC.

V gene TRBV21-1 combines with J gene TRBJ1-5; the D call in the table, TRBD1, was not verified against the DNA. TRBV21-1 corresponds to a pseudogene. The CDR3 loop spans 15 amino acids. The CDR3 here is CASSKRGIKNQPQHF. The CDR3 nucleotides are TGTGCCAGCAGCAAAAGGGGAATTAAGAATCAGCCCCAGCATTTT.

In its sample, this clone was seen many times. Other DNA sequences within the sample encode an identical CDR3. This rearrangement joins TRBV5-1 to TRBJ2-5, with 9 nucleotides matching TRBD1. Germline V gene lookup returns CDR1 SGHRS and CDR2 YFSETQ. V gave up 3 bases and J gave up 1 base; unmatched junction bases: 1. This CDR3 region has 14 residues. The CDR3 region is CASSSTGGQETQYF. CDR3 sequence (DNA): TGCGCCAGCAGCTCGACAGGGGGCCAAGAGACCCAGTACTTC.

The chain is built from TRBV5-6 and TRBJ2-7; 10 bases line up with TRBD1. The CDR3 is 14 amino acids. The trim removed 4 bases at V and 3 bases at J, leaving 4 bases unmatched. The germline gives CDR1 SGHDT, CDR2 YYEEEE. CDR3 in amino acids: CASSRGQGSYEQYF. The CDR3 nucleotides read TGTGCCAGCAGCCGGGGACAGGGGAGCTACGAGCAGTACTTC.

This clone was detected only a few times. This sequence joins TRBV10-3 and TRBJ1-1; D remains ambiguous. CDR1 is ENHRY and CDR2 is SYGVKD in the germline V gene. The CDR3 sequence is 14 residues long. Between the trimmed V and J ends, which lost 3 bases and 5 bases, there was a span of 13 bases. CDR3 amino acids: CAISEDSQRTEAFF. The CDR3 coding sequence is TGTGCCATCAGTGAAGACTCTCAGAGGACTGAAGCTTTCTTT.

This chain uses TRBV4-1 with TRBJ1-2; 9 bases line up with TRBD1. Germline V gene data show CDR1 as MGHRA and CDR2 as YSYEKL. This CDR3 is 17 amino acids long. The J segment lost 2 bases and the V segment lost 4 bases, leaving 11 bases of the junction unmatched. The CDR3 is CASSLAPGQGMNYGYTF. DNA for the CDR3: TGCGCCAGCAGCCTCGCGCCGGGACAGGGAATGAACTATGGCTACACCTTC.

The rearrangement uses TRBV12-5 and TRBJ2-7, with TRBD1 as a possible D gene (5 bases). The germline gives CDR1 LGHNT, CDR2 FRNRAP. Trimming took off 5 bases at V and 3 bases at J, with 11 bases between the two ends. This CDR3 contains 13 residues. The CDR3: CASGPSDSYEQYF. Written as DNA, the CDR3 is TGTGCTAGTGGTCCCTCAGACAGCTACGAGCAGTACTTC.

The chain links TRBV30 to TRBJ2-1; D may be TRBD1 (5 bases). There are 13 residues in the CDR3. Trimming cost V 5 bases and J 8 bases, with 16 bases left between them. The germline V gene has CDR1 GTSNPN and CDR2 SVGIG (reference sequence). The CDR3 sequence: CAWGQGASDEQFF. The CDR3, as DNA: TGTGCCTGGGGACAAGGGGCCAGTGATGAGCAGTTCTTC. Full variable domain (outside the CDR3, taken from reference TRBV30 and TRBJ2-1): SQTIHQWPATLVQPVGSPLSLECTVEGTSNPNLYWYRQAAGRGLQLLFYSVGIGQISSEVPQNLSASRPQDRQFILSSKKLLLSDSGFYLCAWGQGASDEQFFGPGTRLTVL.